The source of this T cell receptor (beta chain) is a study of T cell repertoires in cytomegalovirus infection. Study information: The public TCR beta signatures pointed to both CMV infection and matching HLA type.

Comments on this clonotype: Antigen: not known.

Per the germline V gene, CDR1 is SGHTA and CDR2 is FQGNSA. Trimming took off 1 base at V and 4 bases at J, with 16 bases between the two ends. The CDR3 length is 16 residues. Using its own MiXCR run on the reads, TCRdb lists one record per CDR3 protein. Seen here are around 50,000 distinct CDR3 sequences, about 18% observed once, and the top ten hold more than 20%. The chain uses TRBV7-2 and TRBJ1-1; weak D call: TRBD1 (5 bases). Sequences were derived from CD8+ T cells from cultured PBMCs, sampled from culture after CMV antigen stimulation. This TCR was recovered from a human donor in good health (CMV status not recorded). Some clones in this sample may be carry-over from other donors' samples. CDR3 protein: CASSLESPGFPTEAFF. CDR3 sequence (DNA): TGTGCCAGCAGCTTAGAGAGTCCAGGGTTCCCCACTGAAGCTTTCTTT.